The clone carrying this TCR beta chain was observed at least ten times. Antigen specificity is unknown. The sample comes from a study of T-cell memory formation after mild COVID-19. Study details: The two donors had largely donor-specific TCR clusters.

Overall study results and limits: The study detected some responding clones in pre-infection memory, suggesting cross-reactive memory joined. Mostly located in CM and EM were contracting CD4+ clones, with contracting CD8+ clones located in EMRA.

The CDR3 has 15 amino acids. CDR1 SQVTM and CDR2 ANQGSEA come from the germline V gene. J lost 4 bases, V lost 0 bases, and 7 bases had no gene match. 5'RACE with constant-segment primers built TCRalpha and TCRbeta cDNA libraries with UMIs. Via MiXCR, TCRdb re-called the 5' RACE reads, giving one row per CDR3 protein. This sample has approximately 60,000 distinct CDR3 sequences, with around 10% found just once. Sequencing was performed on PBMCs or a T cell subset sorted from them (not recorded which). The clonotype comes from a man between 18 and 35 years old who had mild COVID-19 (a few samples of this study predate the infection). Cell type and time point are not known. The rearrangement uses TRBV29-1 and TRBJ1-2; 8 nucleotides line up with TRBD1. In DNA form, the CDR3 reads TGCAGCGTTGAAGATCTGACAGGGGAGAGCTATGGCTACACCTTC. It specifies CSVEDLTGESYGYTF.